These T cell receptor beta chains were read from a single sample in a study of CD4+ T cells in melanoma. TCRdb keeps only in-frame clones here, not all; method: immunoSEQ multiplex PCR. The profile shows some 47,000 clones, roughly 89% of them singletons. The sequenced material came from peripheral blood. The receptor set was obtained from a human donor with melanoma. CDR3s include the opening cysteine and the closing phenylalanine or tryptophan. Each record gives: J gene, D gene, V gene, clone size, CDR3 DNA, CDR3 protein. D genes are given only for firm matches. Some rows have no size entry. The others give once, few or many, or a class for an expanded clone.

>TRBJ2-1|NA|TRBV11-2|NA
TGTGCCAGCAGCTTAGTCCTGGGTAGCTCCTACAATGAGCAGTTCTTC
CASSLVLGSSYNEQFF
>TRBJ1-6|NA|TRBV2|NA
TGTGCCAGCAGTGTCGGGGGGGAGAATTCACCCCTCCACTTT
CASSVGGENSPLHF
>TRBJ2-7|TRBD1|TRBV2|NA
TGTGCCAGCAGTGATTACGGGGACAGCCCCTACGAGCAGTACTTC
CASSDYGDSPYEQYF
>TRBJ2-5|NA|TRBV6-5|NA
TGTGCCAGCAGTTACTCAGAAGAACGGGAGACCCAGTACTTC
CASSYSEERETQYF
>TRBJ2-7|TRBD1|TRBV11-2|NA
TGTGCCAGCAGCGGGGGACAGCTGTACGAGCAGTACTTC
CASSGGQLYEQYF
>TRBJ2-7|TRBD2|TRBV15|NA
TGTGCCACCAGCTCTTTGAATAGCGGGGGGTACGAGCAGTACTTC
CATSSLNSGGYEQYF
>TRBJ2-5|TRBD2|TRBV7-2|NA
TGTGCCAGCAGCTTTGAGGGACTAGCGGGGTGGGAGACCCAGTACTTC
CASSFEGLAGWETQYF
>TRBJ1-5|NA|TRBV7-9|NA
TGTGCCAGCAGCTTATCGGGGCCTGCGGGGATTCAGCCCCAGCATTTT
CASSLSGPAGIQPQHF
>TRBJ1-1|NA|TRBV7-9|NA
TGTGCCAGCAGCCTTCCAGGGGCCACTGAAGCTTTCTTT
CASSLPGATEAFF
>TRBJ2-3|NA|TRBV7-9|NA
TGTGCCAGCAGCGATTTGACCCACCCAACTACAGATACGCAGTATTTT
CASSDLTHPTTDTQYF
>TRBJ1-5|NA|TRBV21-1|NA
TGTGCCAGCAGCAAATGGATCCAGGGACACGAATTCTATAGCAATCAGCCCCAGCATTTT
CASSKWIQGHEFYSNQPQHF
>TRBJ2-7|NA|TRBV11-2|once
TGTGCCAGCAGCTTAGGCTCCGAAAGGGCATTCTCCTACGAGCAGTACTTC
CASSLGSERAFSYEQYF
>TRBJ1-2|NA|TRBV29-1|NA
TGCAGCGTTGAAGATTTGCGGGAGTGGGACTATGGCTACACCTTC
CSVEDLREWDYGYTF
>TRBJ1-3|NA|TRBV4-1|NA
TGCGCCAGCAGCCAAGGGGTCGGGGGTAACACCATATATTTT
CASSQGVGGNTIYF
>TRBJ2-3|NA|TRBV6-1|NA
TGTGCCAGCAGTGAGGGGCAGTACACAGATACGCAGTATTTT
CASSEGQYTDTQYF
>TRBJ2-4|TRBD2|TRBV7-9|NA
TGTGCCAGCAGCTTGGCCGGGGACGGGAGGAACATTCAGTACTTC
CASSLAGDGRNIQYF
>TRBJ2-3|NA|TRBV6-5|NA
TGTGCCAGCAGTTACACCCGGGGGAGAGGTGCAGATACGCAGTATTTT
CASSYTRGRGADTQYF
>TRBJ1-1|NA|TRBV29-1|once
TGCAGCGTTGAAGATCAAGAGAGGGGCACTGAAGCTTTCTTT
CSVEDQERGTEAFF
>TRBJ2-3|TRBD2|TRBV11-1|NA
TGTGCCAGCAGCTCCGGACTAGCGGGGGGGCGGGATACGCAGTATTTT
CASSSGLAGGRDTQYF
>TRBJ2-5|TRBD2|TRBV4-2|once
TGTGCCAGCAGTTTGGACGGGACTATAGAAGAGACCCAGTACTTC
CASSLDGTIEETQYF
>TRBJ2-1|NA|TRBV6-1|NA
TGTGCCAGCAGTGAATACGCAGGTATTGGGTACAATGAGCAGTTCTTC
CASSEYAGIGYNEQFF
>TRBJ2-5|TRBD2|TRBV5-4|NA
TGCGCCAGCAGACTAGCGGGATCTGAGACCCAGTACTTC
CASRLAGSETQYF
>TRBJ2-7|TRBD1|TRBV7-9|NA
TGTGCCAGCAGCTCCCGGACAGGGGGCTCCTACGAGCAGTACTTC
CASSSRTGGSYEQYF
>TRBJ1-5|NA|TRBV30|NA
TGTGCCTGGAGTGCTCCCAGCGGGCACCATAGCAATCAGCCCCAGCATTTT
CAWSAPSGHHSNQPQHF
>TRBJ1-4|NA|TRBV7-9|NA
TGTGCCAGCACCTTTTTCGGGACAAATAATGAAAAACTGTTTTTT
CASTFFGTNNEKLFF
>TRBJ1-6|TRBD1|TRBV7-7|NA
TGTGCTAGCAGCTTATCGGGACAGGGGTTGTCTCCCTATAGATCCTATAATTCACCCCTCCACTTT
CASSLSGQGLSPYRSYNSPLHF
>TRBJ2-1|NA|TRBV7-9|NA
TGTGCCAGCAGCGTTTTCAATGAGCAGTTCTTC
CASSVFNEQFF
>TRBJ2-5|NA|TRBV7-9|NA
TGTGCCAGCAGCCGAGGAGGGGAACAAGAGACCCAGTACTTC
CASSRGGEQETQYF
>TRBJ2-3|NA|TRBV7-3|NA
TGTGCCAGCAGCTTAGTGGGGGGTACGGGAGATACGCAGTATTTT
CASSLVGGTGDTQYF
>TRBJ1-1|NA|TRBV12-2|NA
TGTGCAAGTCGCGCACAGGGATCCACTGAAGCTTTCTTT
CASRAQGSTEAFF
>TRBJ1-4|NA|TRBV19|NA
TGTGCCAGTGGCTCCCGGGTCCCAGTGGGTGAAAAACTGTTTTTT
CASGSRVPVGEKLFF
>TRBJ1-1|NA|TRBV7-9|NA
TGTGCCAGCAGCTCATGGCGGGACACCACTGAAGCTTTCTTT
CASSSWRDTTEAFF
>TRBJ1-1|TRBD1|TRBV6-1|NA
TGTGCCAGCAACTTACAGGGGTCGAACACTGAAGCTTTCTTT
CASNLQGSNTEAFF
>TRBJ2-2|NA|TRBV6-6|NA
TGTGCCAGCATCGTAGGGGTGGGGTCCGGGGAGCTGTTTTTT
CASIVGVGSGELFF
>TRBJ2-7|NA|TRBV18|NA
TGTGCCAGCTCACTCGACAGCTACGAGCAGTACTTC
CASSLDSYEQYF
>TRBJ2-3|NA|TRBV4-2|NA
TGTGCCAGCAGCCAAGAGAGGGGGGGCGCAGATACGCAGTATTTT
CASSQERGGADTQYF
>TRBJ1-1|NA|TRBV7-8|NA
TGTGCCAGCAGCCAGCAAAGAGAGCTGGGCACTGAAGCTTTCTTT
CASSQQRELGTEAFF
>TRBJ2-2|NA|TRBV7-7|once
TGTGCTAGCAGCCTCGGACAGAACACCGGGGAGCTGTTTTTT
CASSLGQNTGELFF
>TRBJ1-6|NA|TRBV30|NA
TGTGCCTCGGCGTCCGGGAAGAGCTCCTATAATTCACCCCTCCACTTT
CASASGKSSYNSPLHF
>TRBJ1-5|TRBD1|TRBV11-3|NA
TGTGCCAGCAGCCAGCGGGGGACAGGGAGGTCGAGCAATCAGCCCCAGCATTTT
CASSQRGTGRSSNQPQHF
>TRBJ2-7|TRBD2|TRBV19|NA
TGTGCCAGTAGTACTAGCGGGGCCTCCTACGAGCAGTACTTC
CASSTSGASYEQYF
>TRBJ1-5|NA|TRBV27|NA
TGTGCCAGCAGTTTTGGTCGAAATAGCAATCAGCCCCAGCATTTT
CASSFGRNSNQPQHF
>TRBJ1-2|TRBD1|TRBV5-1|NA
TGCGCCAGCAGCTTAACATGGACAGGGGGCGCAAGCTATGGCTACACCTTC
CASSLTWTGGASYGYTF
>TRBJ2-1|NA|TRBV5-8|NA
TGTGCCAGCAGCAGCCGGTATGAGCAGTTCTTC
CASSSRYEQFF
>TRBJ1-2|TRBD1|TRBV7-2|NA
TGTGCCAGCAGCCAAACAGCAGGGGGGCTGTATGGCTACACCTTC
CASSQTAGGLYGYTF